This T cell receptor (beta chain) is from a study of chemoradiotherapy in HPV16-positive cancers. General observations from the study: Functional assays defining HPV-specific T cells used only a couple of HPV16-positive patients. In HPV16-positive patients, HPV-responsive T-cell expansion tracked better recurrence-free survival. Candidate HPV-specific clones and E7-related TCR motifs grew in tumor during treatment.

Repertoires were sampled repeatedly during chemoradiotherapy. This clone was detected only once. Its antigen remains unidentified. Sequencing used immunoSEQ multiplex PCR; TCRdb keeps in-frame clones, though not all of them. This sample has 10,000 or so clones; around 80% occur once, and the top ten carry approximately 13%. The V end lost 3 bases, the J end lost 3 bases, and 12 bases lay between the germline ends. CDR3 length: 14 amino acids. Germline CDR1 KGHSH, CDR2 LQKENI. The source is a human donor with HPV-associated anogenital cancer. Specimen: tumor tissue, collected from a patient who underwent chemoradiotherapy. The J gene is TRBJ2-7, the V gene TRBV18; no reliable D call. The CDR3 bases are TGTGCCAGCTCACCTGTGTCGGGCGGCTACGAGCAGTACTTC. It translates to CASSPVSGGYEQYF.